The 32 T cell receptor beta chains below come from one sample, sequenced in a study of T cells after yellow fever vaccination. One entry per CDR3 protein, called by TCRdb with MiXCR from the 5' RACE reads. The sample has 500,000 to 650,000 distinct CDR3 sequences, around a sixth seen once; the top ten hold around 15%. The material sequenced was PBMCs, taken 5 days after the first yellow fever vaccination. All receptors come from a man between 18 and 35 years old who received the YFV17D yellow fever vaccine.

The rearrangement uses TRBV20-1 and TRBJ2-7; 9 bases fit TRBD1. The germline gives CDR1 DFQATT, CDR2 SNEGSKA (reference sequence). The length of the CDR3 is 14 residues. The junction had 7 bases not matched to a gene; V was cut back by 5 bases and J by 2 bases. The CDR3 sequence is CSAHSRDRAYEQYF. The CDR3, as DNA: TGCAGTGCTCACTCCCGGGACAGGGCCTACGAGCAGTACTTC.

The rearrangement uses TRBV5-4 and TRBJ1-2; D possibly corresponds to TRBD1 (6 bases). The CDR3 contains 13 residues. V dropped 7 bases and J dropped 0 bases, with 10 bases sitting between them. Germline V gene data show CDR1 as SGHNT and CDR2 as YYREEE (reference sequence). The DNA of the CDR3 is TGTGCCAGCCATGGACAGCCTAACTATGGCTACACCTTC. Its translation is CASHGQPNYGYTF.

This clonotype came up a few times. The rearrangement links TRBV5-1 to TRBJ2-7; TRBD1 is a possible D gene (5 bases). The CDR3 spans 14 residues. Looked up from germline, CDR1 is SGHRS and CDR2 is YFSETQ. Trimming took off 0 bases at V and 3 bases at J, with 10 bases between the two ends. The CDR3 DNA is TGCGCCAGCAGCTTGGGCACAAGGGGCTACGAGCAGTACTTC. Protein sequence: CASSLGTRGYEQYF.

The CDR3 DNA reads TGTGCCAGCAGTTACCCAGGACAGGGGCTGGAGACCCAGTACTTC. Translating it yields CASSYPGQGLETQYF. This chain links TRBV6-5 with TRBJ2-5; the match to TRBD1 covers 9 bases. V lost 2 bases and J lost 5; bases outside the gene matches: 6. The CDR3 loop spans 15 amino acids. Germline V gives CDR1 MNHEY, CDR2 SVGAGI.

The chain recombines TRBV18 with TRBJ1-1; D is unresolved. The CDR3 has 15 amino acids. In germline, CDR1 is KGHSH, CDR2 LQKENI. V lost 6 bases and J 4 bases, leaving 18 bases between the germline ends. The CDR3 sequence is CASSDYAGWGTEAFF. For the CDR3, the DNA is TGTGCCAGCTCCGATTATGCAGGTTGGGGCACTGAAGCTTTCTTT.

The chain uses TRBV5-1 and TRBJ2-5; a possible D gene is TRBD2 (5 bases). V shed 3 bases and J shed 4 bases, with 13 bases lying between them. Germline V CDR1 and CDR2: SGHRS, YFSETQ. This CDR3 is 14 amino acids long. The CDR3 DNA sequence: TGCGCCAGCAGCTCCCTGGACGGGGTAGAGACCCAGTACTTC. This encodes CASSSLDGVETQYF.

This clonotype was observed a handful of times. J is TRBJ2-3 and V is TRBV7-6; D remains unclear. This CDR3 is 15 amino acids long. The germline V gene encodes CDR1 SGHVS and CDR2 FNYEAQ. The V and J ends lost 4 bases and 0 bases respectively, with 11 bases between them. The chain's CDR3 is CASSSPVGSTDTQYF. The CDR3 DNA reads as TGTGCCAGCAGCTCCCCCGTCGGAAGCACAGATACGCAGTATTTT.

This clonotype was observed a handful of times. The DNA for the CDR3 is TGTGCCAGCTCACCCACTGGGACCCACGAGCAGTACGTC. Its protein product is CASSPTGTHEQYV. This chain uses TRBV18 with TRBJ2-7; D could derive from TRBD1 or TRBD2 (5 bases each). With 3 bases removed from V and 5 bases from J, the gap between germline ends came to 11 bases. The CDR3 is made up of 13 amino acids. CDR1 and CDR2 (germline): KGHSH, LQKENI.

V usage is TRBV20-1 and J usage is TRBJ2-5, with 12 positions matching TRBD2. Per the germline V gene, CDR1 is DFQATT and CDR2 is SNEGSKA (reference sequence). Germline trimming cut 0 bases from V and 5 bases from J; bases unmatched to any gene: 4. The length of the CDR3 is 15 residues. In DNA form, the CDR3 reads TGCAGTGCTAGAGACCCCCTAGCGGGGGGGGAGACCCAGTACTTC. It specifies CSARDPLAGGETQYF.

This clonotype occurred a few times. This sequence joins TRBV5-1 and TRBJ1-1, with D unclear. Trimming removed 2 bases from V and 0 bases from J, with 8 bases in between. This CDR3 has 14 amino acids. Germline loops: CDR1 SGHRS, CDR2 YFSETQ. The CDR3 bases are TGCGCCAGCAGCTTCGCAAGGATGAACACTGAAGCTTTCTTT. Translating gives CASSFARMNTEAFF. The entire variable domain, with the rest obtained from reference TRBV5-1 and TRBJ1-1, is as follows: KAGVTQTPRYLIKTRGQQVTLSCSPISGHRSVSWYQQTPGQGLQFLFEYFSETQRNKGNFPGRFSGRQFSNSRSEMNVSTLELGDSALYLCASSFARMNTEAFFGQGTRLTVV.

The chain recombines TRBV12-3 or TRBV12-4 with TRBJ2-1, with D perhaps matching TRBD2 (6 bases). The CDR3 totals 14 residues. The V end lost 6 bases, the J end lost 10 bases, and 19 bases lay between the germline ends. The CDR3 nucleotides are TGTGCCAGCAGCCCGGACTATGTGGGTATGGAGCAGTTCTTC. It specifies CASSPDYVGMEQFF.

The chain couples TRBV7-9 to TRBJ2-7, with TRBD1 matching 12 bases. Germline loops: CDR1 SEHNR, CDR2 FQNEAQ (reference sequence). This CDR3 has 15 amino acids. Unmatched junction bases numbered 7, after V lost 6 bases and J lost 4 bases. CDR3 in amino acids: CASSFGTGGWYEQYF. The CDR3 region has the DNA TGTGCCAGCAGTTTTGGGACAGGGGGCTGGTACGAGCAGTACTTC. The full variable domain, in which reference TRBV7-9 and TRBJ2-7 provide the parts outside the CDR3, is DTGVSQNPRHKITKRGQNVTFRCDPISEHNRLYWYRQTLGQGPEFLTYFQNEAQLEKSRLLSDRFSAERPKGSFSTLEIQRTEQGDSAMYLCASSFGTGGWYEQYFGPGTRLTVT.

The chain combines TRBV20-1 with TRBJ2-7; 10 nucleotides align to TRBD2. The CDR3 totals 16 residues. CDR1 DFQATT and CDR2 SNEGSKA come from the germline V gene (reference sequence). The ends lost 0 bases at V and 2 bases at J; junction bases unmatched: 7. CDR3 region: CSARDPLAGAAYEQYV. CDR3 DNA: TGCAGTGCTAGAGATCCCCTAGCGGGGGCGGCCTACGAGCAGTACGTC.

This clonotype turned up a few times. The V and J genes are TRBV7-9 and TRBJ1-6; 10 bases fit TRBD1. The CDR3 extends over 14 amino acids. The germline V gene encodes CDR1 SEHNR and CDR2 FQNEAQ (reference sequence). V lost 4 bases to trimming and J lost 6 bases; unmatched junction nucleotides: 0. The CDR3 DNA is TGTGCCAGCAGCTGGACAGGGGGTAATTCACCCCTCCACTTT. Translated, it gives CASSWTGGNSPLHF.

The CDR3 sequence is CSARVGSWYSNQPQHF. DNA for the CDR3: TGCAGTGCTAGGGTGGGGAGCTGGTATAGCAATCAGCCCCAGCATTTT. The chain has TRBV20-1 and TRBJ1-5; the D is unclear. CDR1 DFQATT and CDR2 SNEGSKA come from the germline V gene (reference sequence). This CDR3 spans 16 amino acids. Trimming took 3 bases from V and 0 from J, leaving 15 bases between them.

This clonotype was recorded a few times. CDR3 amino acids: CASSLVTARGGEKLFF. As DNA, the CDR3 is TGTGCCAGCAGCTTAGTTACGGCCCGAGGAGGAGAAAAACTGTTTTTT. The chain has TRBV7-9 and TRBJ1-4; no clear D. V lost 1 base to trimming and J lost 8 bases, with 17 bases between them. CDR3 size: 16 residues. Germline CDR1 is SEHNR and CDR2 is FQNEAQ (reference sequence).

This clonotype was found a few times. V and J are TRBV4-3 and TRBJ1-6; D is possibly TRBD1 (6 bases). Germline V gene sequence: CDR1 LGHNA, CDR2 YSLEER. Trimming pared 4 bases from V and 10 bases from J, leaving 17 bases between. The CDR3 contains 15 residues. In nucleotides, the CDR3 is TGCGCCAGCAGCCCCCCCGGCAGGGGCGGATCACCCCTCCACTTT. This translates into CASSPPGRGGSPLHF.

The V gene is TRBV5-1, the J gene TRBJ2-5, with D perhaps TRBD1 (6 bases). CDR3 length: 16 residues. Between the trimmed V and J ends, which lost 4 bases and 4 bases, there was a span of 20 bases. The germline gives CDR1 SGHRS, CDR2 YFSETQ. The CDR3: CASSLAFQGLVETQYF. The CDR3 nucleotides read TGCGCCAGCAGCCTGGCGTTCCAGGGGTTGGTAGAGACCCAGTACTTC. The whole variable domain, remainder taken from reference TRBV5-1 and TRBJ2-5, is KAGVTQTPRYLIKTRGQQVTLSCSPISGHRSVSWYQQTPGQGLQFLFEYFSETQRNKGNFPGRFSGRQFSNSRSEMNVSTLELGDSALYLCASSLAFQGLVETQYFGPGTRLLVL.

The genes are TRBV12-3 or TRBV12-4 and TRBJ2-3; TRBD2 agrees at 9 bases. V lost 5 bases, J lost 5 bases, and 11 bases stayed unmatched. This CDR3 is built from 16 residues. CDR3 bases: TGTGCCAGCAGTCCCGGGGTAGCGGGGGTCGGAGATACGCAGTATTTT. This gives the protein CASSPGVAGVGDTQYF.

The DNA of the CDR3 is TGCAGTGCTAGAGAGACTAGCGGGGCCGGGGAGACCCAGTACTTC. Translated: CSARETSGAGETQYF. The J gene is TRBJ2-5, the V gene TRBV20-1; TRBD2 matches 11 bases. Unmatched junction bases numbered 5, after V lost 0 bases and J lost 5 bases. Germline V gene lookup returns CDR1 DFQATT and CDR2 SNEGSKA (reference sequence). The length of the CDR3 is 15 residues.

This clonotype was observed a few times. The V gene is TRBV4-2, the J gene TRBJ2-3; the D gene is possibly TRBD2 (7 bases). Germline V CDR1 and CDR2: LGHNA, YNFKEQ. The CDR3 runs 16 residues. V shed 1 base and J shed 5 bases, with 16 bases lying between them. The CDR3 sequence: CASSQALAGAQDTQYF. CDR3 bases: TGTGCCAGCAGCCAAGCTCTGGCGGGGGCTCAAGATACGCAGTATTTT.

J is TRBJ1-4 and V is TRBV5-4, with 8 bases matching TRBD1. V shed 4 bases, J shed 5 bases, and the junction held 7 bases outside the gene matches. CDR3 size: 15 residues. CDR1 and CDR2 from the germline V gene are SGHNT and YYREEE (reference sequence). CDR3 sequence reads: CASSLGQGGNEKLFF. In DNA, the CDR3 is TGTGCCAGCAGCCTCGGACAGGGTGGGAATGAAAAACTGTTTTTT.

The rearrangement uses TRBV20-1 and TRBJ1-1; no clear D. The CDR3 has 14 residues. V shed 0 bases and J shed 4 bases, with 12 bases lying between them. Germline V gene data show CDR1 as DFQATT and CDR2 as SNEGSKA (reference sequence). The CDR3 DNA sequence: TGCAGTGCTAGAGATGGCGGGCTTACCACTGAAGCTTTCTTT. Amino acid sequence: CSARDGGLTTEAFF.

This clonotype was seen a few times. The CDR3: CASSRAINEKLFF. CDR3 nucleotides: TGTGCCAGCAGCAGGGCTATCAATGAAAAACTGTTTTTT. This chain joins TRBV7-2 and TRBJ1-4; D is unresolved. Germline V CDR1 and CDR2: SGHTA, FQGNSA. Trimming shortened V by 5 bases and J by 5 bases, and 9 bases separated the two germline ends. The CDR3 is 13 residues long.

This clonotype was detected a few times. This chain connects TRBV9 to TRBJ2-3; 9 nucleotides match TRBD2. J lost 3 bases, V lost 0 bases, and 5 bases had no gene match. The CDR3 is 16 residues long. Looked up from germline, CDR1 is SGDLS and CDR2 is YYNGEE. This CDR3 reads CASSVEGGGGTDTQYF. CDR3 DNA: TGTGCCAGCAGCGTAGAGGGCGGGGGGGGGACAGATACGCAGTATTTT.

This clonotype was found many times. CDR3 in DNA: TGTGCCAGCAGTTTGGGGGACAGGGGAAATAATCAGCCCCAGCATTTT. It codes for CASSLGDRGNNQPQHF. The chain couples TRBV12-3 or TRBV12-4 to TRBJ1-5; TRBD1 aligns across 10 bases. The CDR3 has 16 residues. The V gene end was trimmed by 3 bases and the J gene end by 4 bases; junction bases not matched to a gene: 6.

This clonotype was seen many times. V and J are TRBV5-1 and TRBJ1-2; 8 bases agree with TRBD1. CDR3 length: 14 amino acids. J gave up 3 bases and V 2 bases, and 3 bases lay outside the gene matches. Per germline, CDR1 SGHRS and CDR2 YFSETQ. DNA of the CDR3: TGCGCCAGCAGCTTTCCGGGACAGGACTATGGCTACACCTTC. Protein product: CASSFPGQDYGYTF.

This chain uses TRBV4-3 with TRBJ2-1, with D perhaps TRBD1 or TRBD2 (5 bases each). The CDR3 spans 15 residues. CDR1 is LGHNA and CDR2 is YSLEER in the germline V gene. Trimming stripped 6 bases from V and 3 bases from J, with 15 bases between. The CDR3 bases are TGCGCCAGCAGTTCGCATAGGGACCGCTACAATGAGCAGTTCTTC. The encoded protein is CASSSHRDRYNEQFF.

The chain has TRBV29-1 and TRBJ2-5; D not resolved. The CDR3 consists of 11 residues. V lost 7 bases, J lost 11 bases, and 17 bases lay in between. CDR1 is SQVTM, CDR2 ANQGSEA, per germline. In DNA form, the CDR3 reads TGCAGCGCCGGAGACGGTGACTCACAGTACTTC. It specifies CSAGDGDSQYF.

This clonotype was seen repeatedly, ten times or more. This rearrangement joins TRBV29-1 to TRBJ1-1; D might be TRBD1 (6 bases). Trimming took 5 bases from V and 1 from J, leaving 14 bases between them. CDR3 length: 14 residues. Germline CDR1 is SQVTM and CDR2 is ANQGSEA. This CDR3 is CSVTGRDRNTEAFF. As DNA, the CDR3 is TGCAGCGTTACAGGGAGAGACAGGAACACTGAAGCTTTCTTT.

The genes are TRBV30 and TRBJ2-1; D uncertain. The germline V gene has CDR1 GTSNPN and CDR2 SVGIG (reference sequence). The CDR3 runs to 13 residues. The V end lost 0 bases, the J end lost 5 bases, and 8 bases lay between the germline ends. CDR3 sequence reads: CAWSVERHNEQFF. DNA for the CDR3: TGTGCCTGGAGTGTGGAGAGACACAATGAGCAGTTCTTC.

The chain is built from TRBV5-1 and TRBJ2-3; D may be TRBD1 (5 bases). V was cut by 4 bases and J by 8 bases, with 14 bases left in between. The length of the CDR3 is 13 residues. Germline values: CDR1 SGHRS, CDR2 YFSETQ. The CDR3 sequence is CASSHPRDVTQYF. In DNA, the CDR3 is TGCGCCAGCAGCCACCCCAGGGATGTTACGCAGTATTTT.